The clone carrying this T cell receptor (beta chain) was detected ten times or more. The antigen remains unidentified. The TCRbeta library was prepared with unique molecular identifiers. MiXCR, applied by TCRdb to the PCR reads, yields one record per CDR3 protein. This table has about 200,000 distinct CDR3 sequences, roughly 6% appearing once. This entry is derived from a study of T-cell reconstitution after alpha-beta-depleted transplantation in children. The study's findings and limits: Recipient T cells and thymic progenitors that survived gave rise to the high TCRbeta diversity observed at day 60 in some patients.

This CDR3 is 11 amino acids long. V dropped 6 bases and J dropped 4 bases, with 9 bases sitting between them. The germline V gene encodes CDR1 SQVTM and CDR2 ANQGSEA. The TCR sequence derives from a girl under three years old with combined immunodeficiency, due to receive a stem cell transplant. This chain uses TRBV29-1 with TRBJ1-1; D remains unclear. Sequences were derived from PBMCs, sampled before TCRalphabeta/CD19-depleted stem cell transplant. CDR3 protein: CSVLGGTEAFF. The CDR3 DNA is TGCAGCGTCCTGGGAGGCACTGAAGCTTTCTTT. Full variable domain (remainder filled in from reference TRBV29-1 and TRBJ1-1): SAVISQKPSRDICQRGTSLTIQCQVDSQVTMMFWYRQQPGQSLTLIATANQGSEATYESGFVIDKFPISRPNLTFSTLTVSNMSPEDSSIYLCSVLGGTEAFFGQGTRLTVV.